One TCR beta chain is described in this entry. The method was immunoSEQ multiplex PCR; TCRdb's version includes in-frame clones alone and lacks a portion of them. The data show some 190,000 clones, with 70% to 90% seen just once and about 4% held by the top ten. This sample was taken from a study of blood T cell repertoires in COVID-19. Background on the study: COVID-19 samples from acute and convalescent phases originated in the United States, Italy and Spain.

The length of the CDR3 is 13 residues. Germline trimming cut 5 bases from V and 7 bases from J; bases unmatched to any gene: 6. Germline V gene lookup returns CDR1 SGHDT and CDR2 YYEEEE. Across about two dozen US areas, participants ranged in age from 18 to 89 years. Sequences were obtained from PBMCs or T cells enriched from blood (not recorded which). This clonotype was sampled from a young man with acute COVID-19. The V call is TRBV5-6, the J call TRBJ2-1; 7 bases are a match to TRBD1. The CDR3 loop is CASSSFRGNEQFF. The CDR3, as DNA: TGTGCCAGCAGTTCATTCAGGGGGAATGAGCAGTTCTTC.